This T cell receptor beta chain derives from a study of graft-versus-host responses after intestinal transplantation. This clone appeared once. The target antigen is unknown. CDR3 size: 12 residues. V gave up 5 bases and J gave up 2 bases, with 7 bases separating them. Germline CDR1 and CDR2: MDHEN and SYDVKM. Sequencing was performed with immunoSEQ multiplex PCR; in TCRdb, only in-frame clones are kept and a portion is missing. The repertoire holds roughly 80,000 clones, with over 75% as singletons. Findings of the study overall: Graft-donor T cell macrochimerism in patients accompanied high graft-versus-host to host-versus-graft clonal ratios in allografts.

The clonotype was recovered from a human donor who was the organ donor for an intestinal transplant. The chain links TRBV28 to TRBJ2-7; D not certain. Sequenced material: unstimulated CD8+ T cells sorted from spleen or lymph node cells, taken before transplant. The CDR3 region has the DNA TGTGCCAGCAGTCCAGATACCTACGAGCAGTACTTC. Encoded protein: CASSPDTYEQYF. The full variable domain, its missing parts supplied by reference TRBV28 and TRBJ2-7, is DVKVTQSSRYLVKRTGEKVFLECVQDMDHENMFWYRQDPGLGLRLIYFSYDVKMKEKGDIPEGYSVSREKKERFSLILESASTNQTSMYLCASSPDTYEQYFGPGTRLTVT.